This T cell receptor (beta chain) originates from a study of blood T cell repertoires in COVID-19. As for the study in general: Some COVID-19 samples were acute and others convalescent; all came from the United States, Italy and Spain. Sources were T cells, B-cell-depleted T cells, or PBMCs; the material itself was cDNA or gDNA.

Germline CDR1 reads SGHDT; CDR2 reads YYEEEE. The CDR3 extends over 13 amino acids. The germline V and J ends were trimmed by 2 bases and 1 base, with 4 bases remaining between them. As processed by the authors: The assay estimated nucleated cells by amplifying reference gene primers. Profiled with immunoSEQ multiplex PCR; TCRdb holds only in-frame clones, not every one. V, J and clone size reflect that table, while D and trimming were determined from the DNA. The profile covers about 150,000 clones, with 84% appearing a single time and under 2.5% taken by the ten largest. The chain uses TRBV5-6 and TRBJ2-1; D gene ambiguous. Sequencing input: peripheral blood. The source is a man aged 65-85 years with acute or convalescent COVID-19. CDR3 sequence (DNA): TGTGCCAGCAGCTTCGTTTCCTACAATGAGCAGTTCTTC. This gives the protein CASSFVSYNEQFF.